This passage covers 5 T cell receptor beta chains from one sample sequenced in a study of a mutant IDH1 vaccine in newly diagnosed glioma. Time point: week 47, end of study. The vaccine gave 300 ug of a 20-mer mutant IDH1 peptide subcutaneously per dose. Their target antigens are unknown. Profiling relied on immunoSEQ multiplex PCR, and the TCRdb table lists in-frame clones only, not all of them. In the table there are tens of thousands of clones, less than 65% of which are singletons. The sample here was peripheral blood mononuclear cells (PBMCs), taken from a glioma patient whose treatment included an IDH1 peptide vaccine. All receptors come from a man aged 40-49 years with glioma. Some clones in this sample may be carry-over from other donors' samples.

V and J are TRBV27 and TRBJ1-6; D uncertain. Germline-derived CDR1 and CDR2 are MNHEY and SMNVEV (reference sequence). V was shortened by 7 bases and J by 0 bases, with 7 bases between the two germline ends. This CDR3 contains 14 residues. The CDR3 is CASKYSSYNSPLHF. The DNA for the CDR3 is TGTGCCAGCAAGTACAGCTCCTATAATTCACCCCTCCACTTT.

The chain carries TRBV5-6 and TRBJ2-5, with D unclear. The germline V gene has CDR1 SGHDT and CDR2 YYEEEE. This CDR3 contains 15 residues. Trimming took off 0 bases at V and 5 bases at J, with 14 bases between the two ends. DNA for the CDR3: TGTGCCAGCAGCTTGGCCTTGCATTCCGGGGAGACCCAGTACTTC. This translates into CASSLALHSGETQYF.

The J gene is TRBJ2-6, the V gene TRBV7-2; the match to TRBD1 covers 8 bases. The CDR3 is made up of 18 amino acids. Germline-derived CDR1 and CDR2 are SGHTA and FQGNSA. V trimming: 1 base; J trimming: 3 bases; junction bases outside the gene matches: 8. The CDR3 here is CASSLEVGRGRGANVLTF. The CDR3 region has the DNA TGTGCCAGCAGCTTAGAGGTTGGCAGGGGGCGTGGGGCCAACGTCCTGACTTTC.

A few counts support this clone. The chain recombines TRBV9 with TRBJ2-4; a weak D match, TRBD2 (6 bases). Germline V gene sequence: CDR1 SGDLS, CDR2 YYNGEE. The CDR3 has 17 residues. Deletions cut 4 bases from V and 8 bases from J, with 25 bases between. This chain's CDR3 is CASSSALGTEGWDIQYF. The CDR3 DNA reads TGTGCCAGCAGCTCCGCCCTTGGGACGGAGGGATGGGACATTCAGTACTTC.

J is TRBJ1-4 and V is TRBV2; TRBD1 is a possible D gene (5 bases). The germline CDR1 and CDR2 sequences are SNHLY and FYNNEI. The CDR3 spans 16 residues. V was pared by 6 bases and J by 0 bases, with 14 bases between. CDR3 DNA: TGTGCCAGCAGGAGGGACTCGGCTGCAACTAATGAAAAACTGTTTTTT. It specifies CASRRDSAATNEKLFF.